Shown below are 6 T cell receptor beta chains from a single sample sequenced in a study of CD8 T cells in ankylosing spondylitis. Study conclusions and caveats: In ankylosing spondylitis blood, a motif of seven to nine highly homologous TCR beta variants appeared characteristic.

The antigens for these receptors are not known. TCRdb analysed the 5' RACE reads with MiXCR anew, one entry per CDR3 protein. The repertoire holds approximately 220,000 distinct CDR3 sequences, with 15% to 20% as singletons. Sequencing was performed on blood, either unsorted or a sorted T cell fraction (not recorded which). These receptors were taken from a male donor with ankylosing spondylitis.

This clonotype has just a few counts. This chain joins TRBV6-5 and TRBJ2-3; 11 nucleotides align to TRBD2. After removal of 4 bases from V and 2 bases from J, the junction contained 5 bases not matched to a gene. There are 16 residues in the CDR3. The germline V gene encodes CDR1 MNHEY and CDR2 SVGAGI. DNA of the CDR3: TGTGCCAGCAGTTTGACTAGCGGGGATTCCACAGATACGCAGTATTTT. It encodes CASSLTSGDSTDTQYF.

V gene TRBV12-3 or TRBV12-4 combines with J gene TRBJ2-7, with 9 bases lining up with TRBD2. Germline trimming cut 6 bases from V and 7 bases from J; bases unmatched to any gene: 7. The CDR3 has 13 amino acids. The CDR3 bases are TGTGCCAGCAGCCTAGCGGGGTTAGGAGAGCAGTACTTC. Translating it yields CASSLAGLGEQYF.

The genes are TRBV7-9 and TRBJ2-7; D perhaps matches TRBD1 (5 bases). This CDR3 has 14 residues. The germline V and J ends were trimmed by 5 bases and 2 bases, with 13 bases remaining between them. CDR1 and CDR2 (germline): SEHNR, FQNEAQ (reference sequence). CDR3: CASSPQTETYEQYF. CDR3 coding DNA: TGTGCCAGCAGCCCCCAGACAGAGACCTACGAGCAGTACTTC.

V and J are TRBV4-3 and TRBJ2-7; no clear D. CDR3 length: 13 residues. Germline CDR1 LGHNA, CDR2 YSLEER. The germline V and J ends were trimmed by 5 bases and 2 bases, with 10 bases remaining between them. CDR3 sequence: CASSVGTTYEQYF. CDR3 nucleotides: TGCGCCAGCAGCGTAGGAACAACCTACGAGCAGTACTTC.

V is TRBV13 and J is TRBJ2-5; no firm D call. Germline V gives CDR1 PRHDT, CDR2 FYEKMQ (reference sequence). This CDR3 spans 15 amino acids. Trimming pared 0 bases from V and 4 bases from J, leaving 12 bases between. This CDR3 reads CASSLGKKNLETQYF. The CDR3 DNA is TGTGCCAGCAGCTTAGGCAAGAAGAACTTAGAGACCCAGTACTTC.

This clonotype was seen more than once but under ten times. The rearrangement joins TRBV6-1 to TRBJ1-1; TRBD1 aligns across 10 bases. This CDR3 spans 15 amino acids. Germline V lookup: CDR1 MNHNS, CDR2 SASEGT. V lost 5 bases to trimming and J lost 0 bases; unmatched junction nucleotides: 3. CDR3 bases: TGTGCCAGCAGTCGGGACAGGGGCCTGAACACTGAAGCTTTCTTT. As protein: CASSRDRGLNTEAFF.